This T cell receptor beta chain was recovered during a study of T cells in localized non-small cell lung cancer. Adjacent lung samples, free of atypia, were obtained at least 2 cm from the tumor margin. This clone was seen more than once but under ten times. As yet, its antigen is unknown. Whole-study results and caveats: Median around 54 top-100 tumor clones were shared with paired adjacent lung. Adjacent uninvolved lung tissue had the highest T cell clonality, exceeding tumor.

Germline CDR1 is SGHNT and CDR2 is YENEEA. The CDR3 totals 14 residues. Trimming removed 5 bases from V and 5 bases from J; junction bases left unmatched: 3. The method was immunoSEQ multiplex PCR; TCRdb's version includes in-frame clones alone and lacks a portion of them. The data show under 1,500 clones, about 14% seen once. The sample in question was normal lung tissue next to the tumor, obtained before any cancer treatment. This TCR came from a male donor aged 60 or over with stage I lung adenocarcinoma. The chain couples TRBV11-3 to TRBJ1-5, with TRBD1 identical over 10 bases. The CDR3 DNA sequence: TGTGCCAGCAGCGCCGGGACAGGGGATCAGCCCCAGCATTTT. Protein sequence: CASSAGTGDQPQHF.